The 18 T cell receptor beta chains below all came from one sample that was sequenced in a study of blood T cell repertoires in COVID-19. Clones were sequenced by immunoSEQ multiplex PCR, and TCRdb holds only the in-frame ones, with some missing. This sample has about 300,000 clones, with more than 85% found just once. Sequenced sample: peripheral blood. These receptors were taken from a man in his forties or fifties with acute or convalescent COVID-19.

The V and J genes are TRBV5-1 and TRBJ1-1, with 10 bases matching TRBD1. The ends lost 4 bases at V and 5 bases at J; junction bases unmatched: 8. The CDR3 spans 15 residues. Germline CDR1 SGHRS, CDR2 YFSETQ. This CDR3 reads CASSRGTGVLTEAFF. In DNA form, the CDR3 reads TGCGCCAGCAGCCGGGGGACAGGGGTATTAACTGAAGCTTTCTTT.

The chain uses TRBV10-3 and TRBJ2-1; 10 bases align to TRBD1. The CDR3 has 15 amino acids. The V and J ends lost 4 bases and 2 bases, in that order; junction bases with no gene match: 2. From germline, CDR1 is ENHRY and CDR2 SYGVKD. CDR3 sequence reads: CAISGTGGPYNEQFF. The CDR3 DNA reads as TGTGCCATCAGTGGGACAGGGGGGCCCTACAATGAGCAGTTCTTC.

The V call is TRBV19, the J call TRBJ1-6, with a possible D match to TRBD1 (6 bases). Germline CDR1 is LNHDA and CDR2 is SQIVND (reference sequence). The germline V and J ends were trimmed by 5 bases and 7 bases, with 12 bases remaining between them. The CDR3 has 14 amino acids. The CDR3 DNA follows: TGTGCCAGTAGTCCGCGACAGGCCAATTCACCCCTCCACTTT. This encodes CASSPRQANSPLHF. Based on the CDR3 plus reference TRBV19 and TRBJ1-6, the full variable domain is DGGITQSPKYLFRKEGQNVTLSCEQNLNHDAMYWYRQDPGQGLRLIYYSQIVNDFQKGDIAEGYSVSREKKESFPLTVTSAQKNPTAFYLCASSPRQANSPLHFGNGTRLTVT.

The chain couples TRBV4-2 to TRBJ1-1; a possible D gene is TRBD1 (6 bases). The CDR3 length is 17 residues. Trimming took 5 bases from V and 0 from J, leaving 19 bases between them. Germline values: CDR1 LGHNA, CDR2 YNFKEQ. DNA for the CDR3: TGTGCCAGCAGCTCGTGGGCCGGGGACATCGTGAACACTGAAGCTTTCTTT. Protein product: CASSSWAGDIVNTEAFF.

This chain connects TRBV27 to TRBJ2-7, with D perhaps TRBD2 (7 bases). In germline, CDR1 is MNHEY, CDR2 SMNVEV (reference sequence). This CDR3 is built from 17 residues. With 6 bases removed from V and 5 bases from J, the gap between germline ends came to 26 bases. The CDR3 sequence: CASRGSRGGAGLNEQYF. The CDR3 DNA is TGTGCCAGCAGGGGCTCTAGGGGGGGGGCCGGTTTAAACGAGCAGTACTTC.

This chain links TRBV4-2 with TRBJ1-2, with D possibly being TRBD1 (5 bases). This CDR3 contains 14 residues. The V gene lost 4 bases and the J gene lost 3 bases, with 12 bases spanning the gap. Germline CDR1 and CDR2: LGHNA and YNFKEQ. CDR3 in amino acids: CASSPGGGDYGYTF. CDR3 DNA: TGTGCCAGCAGCCCCGGGGGAGGGGACTATGGCTACACCTTC.

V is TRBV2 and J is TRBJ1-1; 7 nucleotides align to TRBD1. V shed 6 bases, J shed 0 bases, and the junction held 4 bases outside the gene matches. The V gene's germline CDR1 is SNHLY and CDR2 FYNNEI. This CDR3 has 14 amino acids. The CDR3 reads CASSPGTVNTEAFF. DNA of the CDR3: TGTGCCAGCAGCCCCGGGACAGTGAACACTGAAGCTTTCTTT. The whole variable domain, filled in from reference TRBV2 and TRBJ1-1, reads EPEVTQTPSHQVTQMGQEVILRCVPISNHLYFYWYRQILGQKVEFLVSFYNNEISEKSEIFDDQFSVERPDGSNFTLKIRSTKLEDSAMYFCASSPGTVNTEAFFGQGTRLTVV.

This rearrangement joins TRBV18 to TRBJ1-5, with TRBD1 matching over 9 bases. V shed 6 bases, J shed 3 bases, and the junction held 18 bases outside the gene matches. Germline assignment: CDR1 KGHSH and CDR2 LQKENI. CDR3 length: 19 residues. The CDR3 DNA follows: TGTGCCAGCTCCCTCACCGCTCGGGACAGGGACTCCGCCAATCAGCCCCAGCATTTT. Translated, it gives CASSLTARDRDSANQPQHF.

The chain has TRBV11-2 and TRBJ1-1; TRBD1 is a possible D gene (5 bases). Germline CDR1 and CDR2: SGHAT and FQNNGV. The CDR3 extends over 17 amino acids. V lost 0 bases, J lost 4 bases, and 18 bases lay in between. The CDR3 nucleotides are TGTGCCAGCAGCTTAGATGGGGCGGGAGGGATTGGCACTGAAGCTTTCTTT. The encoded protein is CASSLDGAGGIGTEAFF.

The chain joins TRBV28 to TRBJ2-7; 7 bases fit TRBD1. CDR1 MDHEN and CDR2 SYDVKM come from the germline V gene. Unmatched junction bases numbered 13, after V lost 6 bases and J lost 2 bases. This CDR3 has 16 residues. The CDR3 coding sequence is TGTGCCAGCAGCCCGGCCGGGACAGTAGGGACCTACGAGCAGTACTTC. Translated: CASSPAGTVGTYEQYF.

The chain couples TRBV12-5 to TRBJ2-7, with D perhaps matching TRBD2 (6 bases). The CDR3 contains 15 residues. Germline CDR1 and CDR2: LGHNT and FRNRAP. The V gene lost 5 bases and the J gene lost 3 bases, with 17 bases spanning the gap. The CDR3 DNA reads TGTGCTAGTGGTCCCGGGGGATTGTGGAACTACGAGCAGTACTTC. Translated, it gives CASGPGGLWNYEQYF. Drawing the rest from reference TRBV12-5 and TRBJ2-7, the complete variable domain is DARVTQTPRHKVTEMGQEVTMRCQPILGHNTVFWYRQTMMQGLELLAYFRNRAPLDDSGMPKDRFSAEMPDATLATLKIQPSEPRDSAVYFCASGPGGLWNYEQYFGPGTRLTVT.

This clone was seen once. CDR3: CASSLGTGATYEQYF. The CDR3 DNA reads as TGCGCCAGCAGCTTGGGGACAGGGGCCACTTACGAGCAGTACTTC. The rearrangement uses TRBV5-1 and TRBJ2-7; 9 bases line up with TRBD1. Trimming removed 0 bases from V and 4 bases from J; junction bases left unmatched: 5. Germline lookup yields CDR1 SGHRS and CDR2 YFSETQ. The CDR3 runs 15 residues.

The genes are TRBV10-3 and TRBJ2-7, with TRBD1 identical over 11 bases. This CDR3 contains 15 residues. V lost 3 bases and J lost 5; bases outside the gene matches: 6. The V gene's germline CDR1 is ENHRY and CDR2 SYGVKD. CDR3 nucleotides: TGTGCCATCAGTGATCGGACAGGGGGCGCGGACGAGCAGTACTTC. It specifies CAISDRTGGADEQYF.

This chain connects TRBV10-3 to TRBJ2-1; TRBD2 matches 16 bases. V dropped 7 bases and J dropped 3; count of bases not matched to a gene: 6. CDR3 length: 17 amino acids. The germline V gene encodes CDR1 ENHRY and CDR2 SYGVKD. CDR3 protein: CAIKGLAGGPDYNEQFF. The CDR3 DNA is TGTGCCATCAAGGGACTAGCGGGGGGGCCGGACTACAATGAGCAGTTCTTC.

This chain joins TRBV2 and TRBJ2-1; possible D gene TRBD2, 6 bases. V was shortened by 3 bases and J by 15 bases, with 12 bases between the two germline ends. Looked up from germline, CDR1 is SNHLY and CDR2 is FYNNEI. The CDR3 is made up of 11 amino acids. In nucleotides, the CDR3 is TGTGCCAGCAGTGAGGGACTTCCGAGGTTCTTC. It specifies CASSEGLPRFF. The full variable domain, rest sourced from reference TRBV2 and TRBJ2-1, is EPEVTQTPSHQVTQMGQEVILRCVPISNHLYFYWYRQILGQKVEFLVSFYNNEISEKSEIFDDQFSVERPDGSNFTLKIRSTKLEDSAMYFCASSEGLPRFFGPGTRLTVL.

The CDR3 DNA reads TGCGCCAGCAGCTCCGAAGACAGGGCCAAAGCTTTCTTT. It specifies CASSSEDRAKAFF. V usage is TRBV5-1 and J usage is TRBJ1-1, with 7 positions matching TRBD1. This CDR3 spans 13 amino acids. Trimming cost V 3 bases and J 9 bases; bases outside gene matches: 8. Per the germline V gene, CDR1 is SGHRS and CDR2 is YFSETQ.

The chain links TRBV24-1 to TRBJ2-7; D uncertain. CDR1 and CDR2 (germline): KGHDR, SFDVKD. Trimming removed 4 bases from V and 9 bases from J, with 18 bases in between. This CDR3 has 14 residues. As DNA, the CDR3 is TGTGCCACCAGTGACCCGGTAGAGACATTGGGGCAGTACTTC. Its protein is CATSDPVETLGQYF.

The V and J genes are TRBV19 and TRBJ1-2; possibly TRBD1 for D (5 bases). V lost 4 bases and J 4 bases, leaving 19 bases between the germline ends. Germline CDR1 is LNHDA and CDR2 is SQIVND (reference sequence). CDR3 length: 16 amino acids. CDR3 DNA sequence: TGTGCCAGTAGTAGAGCTGGTCGTCTGACAGTCTATGGCTACACCTTC. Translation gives CASSRAGRLTVYGYTF.